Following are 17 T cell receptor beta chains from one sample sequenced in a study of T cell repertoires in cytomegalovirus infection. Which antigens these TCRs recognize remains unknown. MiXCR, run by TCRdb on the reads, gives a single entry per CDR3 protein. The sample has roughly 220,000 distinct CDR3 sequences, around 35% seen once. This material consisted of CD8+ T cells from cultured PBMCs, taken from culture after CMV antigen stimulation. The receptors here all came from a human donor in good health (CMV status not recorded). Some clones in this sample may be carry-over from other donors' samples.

CDR3 loop: CASSQEESTNYGYTF. CDR3 in DNA: TGCGCCAGCAGCCAAGAGGAGTCAACTAACTATGGCTACACCTTC. The chain recombines TRBV4-1 with TRBJ1-2; D gene uncertain. The V end lost 0 bases, the J end lost 0 bases, and 8 bases lay between the germline ends. Per the germline V gene, CDR1 is MGHRA and CDR2 is YSYEKL. The CDR3 totals 15 residues.

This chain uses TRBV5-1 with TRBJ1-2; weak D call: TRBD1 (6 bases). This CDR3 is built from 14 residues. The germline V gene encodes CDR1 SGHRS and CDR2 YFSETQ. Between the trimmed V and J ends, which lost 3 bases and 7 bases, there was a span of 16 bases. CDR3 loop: CASSWGWGASGYTF. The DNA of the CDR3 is TGCGCCAGCAGCTGGGGCTGGGGGGCCAGTGGCTACACCTTC.

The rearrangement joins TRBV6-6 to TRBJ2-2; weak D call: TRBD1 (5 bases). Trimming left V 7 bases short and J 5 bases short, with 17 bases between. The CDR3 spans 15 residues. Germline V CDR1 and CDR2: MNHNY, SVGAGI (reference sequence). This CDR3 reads CASNPPRQLTGELFF. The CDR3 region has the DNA TGTGCCAGCAATCCGCCTAGACAGCTGACCGGGGAGCTGTTTTTT.

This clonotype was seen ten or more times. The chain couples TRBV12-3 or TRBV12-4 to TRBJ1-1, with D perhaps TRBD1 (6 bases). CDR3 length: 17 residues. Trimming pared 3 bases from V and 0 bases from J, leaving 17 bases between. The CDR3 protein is CASSLGGQLAMNTEAFF. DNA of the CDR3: TGTGCCAGCAGTTTGGGTGGACAGCTTGCCATGAACACTGAAGCTTTCTTT.

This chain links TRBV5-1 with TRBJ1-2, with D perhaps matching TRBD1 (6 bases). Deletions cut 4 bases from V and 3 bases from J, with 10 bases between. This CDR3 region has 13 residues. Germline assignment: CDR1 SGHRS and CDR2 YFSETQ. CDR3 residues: CASSTEGDYGYTF. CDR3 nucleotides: TGCGCCAGCAGCACAGAGGGGGACTATGGCTACACCTTC.

The CDR3 nucleotides are TGTGCCAGCAGTACAGGGGGGAACACTGAAGCTTTCTTT. Protein product: CASSTGGNTEAFF. J is TRBJ1-1 and V is TRBV27; TRBD1 aligns across 8 bases. The V segment lost 5 bases and the J segment 1 base; nucleotides outside the gene matches: 0. Germline CDR1 reads MNHEY; CDR2 reads SMNVEV (reference sequence). The CDR3 loop spans 13 amino acids.

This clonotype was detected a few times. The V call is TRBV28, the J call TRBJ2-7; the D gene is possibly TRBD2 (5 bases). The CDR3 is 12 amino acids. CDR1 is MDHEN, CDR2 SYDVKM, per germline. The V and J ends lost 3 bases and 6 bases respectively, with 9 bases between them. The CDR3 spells CASSLAGLEQYF. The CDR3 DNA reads TGTGCCAGCAGTTTGGCGGGCCTCGAGCAGTACTTC.

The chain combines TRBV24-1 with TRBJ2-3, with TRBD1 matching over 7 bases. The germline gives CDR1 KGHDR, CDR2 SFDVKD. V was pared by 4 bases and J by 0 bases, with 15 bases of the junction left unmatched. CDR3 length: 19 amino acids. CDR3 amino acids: CATSDRALMTGQSTDTQYF. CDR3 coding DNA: TGTGCCACCAGTGACCGCGCCCTGATGACGGGACAGAGCACAGATACGCAGTATTTT.

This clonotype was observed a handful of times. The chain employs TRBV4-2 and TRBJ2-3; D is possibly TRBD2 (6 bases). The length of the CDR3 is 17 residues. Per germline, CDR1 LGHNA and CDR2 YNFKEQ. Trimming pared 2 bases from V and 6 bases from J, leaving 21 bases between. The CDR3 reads CASSQYLGLTNSDTQYF. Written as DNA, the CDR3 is TGTGCCAGCAGCCAATATCTGGGACTCACCAACTCGGATACGCAGTATTTT.

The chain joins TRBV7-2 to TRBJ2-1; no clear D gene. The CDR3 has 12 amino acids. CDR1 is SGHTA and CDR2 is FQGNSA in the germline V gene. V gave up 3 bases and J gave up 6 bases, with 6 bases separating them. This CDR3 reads CASSFWGNEQFF. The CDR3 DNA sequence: TGTGCCAGCAGCTTCTGGGGCAATGAGCAGTTCTTC.

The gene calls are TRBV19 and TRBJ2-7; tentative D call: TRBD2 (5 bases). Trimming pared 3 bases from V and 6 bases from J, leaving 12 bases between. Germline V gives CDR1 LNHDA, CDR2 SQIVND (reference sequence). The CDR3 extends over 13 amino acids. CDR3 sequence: CASSIGGEGEQYF. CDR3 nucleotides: TGTGCCAGTAGTATCGGTGGAGAGGGCGAGCAGTACTTC.

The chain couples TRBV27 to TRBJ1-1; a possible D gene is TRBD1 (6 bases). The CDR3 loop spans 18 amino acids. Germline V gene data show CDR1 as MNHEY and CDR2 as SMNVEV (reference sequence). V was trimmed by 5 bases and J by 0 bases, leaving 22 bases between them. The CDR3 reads CASSPTVGAPSMNTEAFF. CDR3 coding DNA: TGTGCCAGCAGTCCCACCGTGGGGGCACCATCGATGAACACTGAAGCTTTCTTT.

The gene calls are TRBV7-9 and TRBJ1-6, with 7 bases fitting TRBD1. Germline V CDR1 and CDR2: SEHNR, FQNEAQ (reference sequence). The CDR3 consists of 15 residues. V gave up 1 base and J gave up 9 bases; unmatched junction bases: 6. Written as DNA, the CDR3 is TGTGCCAGCAGCTTAGGGAGACAGGGTCGTTCACCCCTCCACTTT. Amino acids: CASSLGRQGRSPLHF.

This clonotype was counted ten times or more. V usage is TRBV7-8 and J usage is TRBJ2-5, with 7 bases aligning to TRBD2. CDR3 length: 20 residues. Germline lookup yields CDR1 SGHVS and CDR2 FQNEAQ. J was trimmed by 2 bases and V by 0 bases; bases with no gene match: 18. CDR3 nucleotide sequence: TGTGCCAGCAGCTTAGCGCTCGGTGGTTTTGTGGGAGGGGTACAAGAGACCCAGTACTTC. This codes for CASSLALGGFVGGVQETQYF.

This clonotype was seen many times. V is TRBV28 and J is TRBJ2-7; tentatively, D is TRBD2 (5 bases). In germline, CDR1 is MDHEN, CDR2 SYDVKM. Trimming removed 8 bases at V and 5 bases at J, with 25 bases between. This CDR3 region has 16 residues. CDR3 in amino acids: CASPPPGSLIHDEQYF. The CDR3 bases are TGTGCCAGCCCTCCACCGGGGTCTCTTATTCATGACGAGCAGTACTTC. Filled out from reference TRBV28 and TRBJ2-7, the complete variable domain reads DVKVTQSSRYLVKRTGEKVFLECVQDMDHENMFWYRQDPGLGLRLIYFSYDVKMKEKGDIPEGYSVSREKKERFSLILESASTNQTSMYLCASPPPGSLIHDEQYFGPGTRLTVT.

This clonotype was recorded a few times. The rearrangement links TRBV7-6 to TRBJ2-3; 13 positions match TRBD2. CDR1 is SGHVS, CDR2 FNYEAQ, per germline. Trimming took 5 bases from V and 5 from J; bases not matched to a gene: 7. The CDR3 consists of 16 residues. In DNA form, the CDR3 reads TGTGCCAGCAGCGGACTAGCGGGGGTTCGGGGAGATACGCAGTATTTT. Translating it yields CASSGLAGVRGDTQYF.

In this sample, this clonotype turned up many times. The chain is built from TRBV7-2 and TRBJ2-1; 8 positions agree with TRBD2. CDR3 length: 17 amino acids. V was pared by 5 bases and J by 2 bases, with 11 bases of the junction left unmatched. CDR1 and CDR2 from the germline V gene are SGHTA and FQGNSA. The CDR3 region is CASSPWTSSEPYNEQFF. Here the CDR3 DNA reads TGTGCCAGCAGCCCCTGGACTAGCAGCGAGCCCTACAATGAGCAGTTCTTC.